Listed here are 21 T cell receptor beta chains from one sample, sequenced in a study of cytomegalovirus exposure and HLA in healthy donors (dated by TCRdb to the late 2010s). The library relied on the immunoSEQ multiplex PCR assay. The multiplex PCR relied on a mix of 60 forward primers for TCR Vbeta segments and 13 reverse primers for TCR Jbeta segments. This is the immuneACCESS table as TCRdb keeps it, with only in-frame sequences that have V and J called. A part of the clones is gone; compared with another copy, unresolved V genes explain less than half, and the rest is unexplained. Here the sample has about 130,000 clones; about 78% occur a single time. The leading ten clones occupy 1.2% of the sample. Material for sequencing was PBMCs. The receptor source for this set is a female donor in good health and CMV-seronegative.

This chain links TRBV5-5 with TRBJ2-5; 9 nucleotides line up with TRBD2. V gave up 1 base and J gave up 4 bases; unmatched junction bases: 2. Germline V CDR1 and CDR2: SGHKS, YYEKEE (reference sequence). CDR3 length: 14 residues. DNA of the CDR3: TGTGCCAGCAGCTTGCTGACTAGCGGAGAGACCCAGTACTTC. This gives the protein CASSLLTSGETQYF.

The gene calls are TRBV25-1 and TRBJ2-3, with D tentatively TRBD2 (5 bases). V was clipped by 6 bases and J by 2 bases, with 9 bases between them. This CDR3 is 13 amino acids long. Germline values: CDR1 MGHDK, CDR2 SYGVNS. The CDR3 reads CASRTTATDTQYF. CDR3 coding DNA: TGTGCCAGCAGGACTACCGCCACAGATACGCAGTATTTT.

This clone showed up just a few times. This sequence joins TRBV10-3 and TRBJ1-1; D ambiguous. This CDR3 spans 16 amino acids. Trimming took 0 bases from V and 4 from J, leaving 15 bases between them. Germline V lookup: CDR1 ENHRY, CDR2 SYGVKD. CDR3 protein: CAISESKGGRATEAFF. The CDR3 DNA reads TGTGCCATCAGTGAGTCGAAGGGCGGGAGGGCCACTGAAGCTTTCTTT.

V and J are TRBV6-6 and TRBJ2-3, with a tentative D call TRBD2 (6 bases). The CDR3 runs 14 residues. The germline gives CDR1 MNHNY, CDR2 SVGAGI (reference sequence). Trimming pared 8 bases from V and 4 bases from J, leaving 16 bases between. This CDR3 is CASEWRGVADTQYF. The CDR3 bases are TGTGCCAGCGAGTGGAGGGGAGTCGCAGATACGCAGTATTTT.

The chain employs TRBV27 and TRBJ2-3; 9 bases fit TRBD1. Germline V gives CDR1 MNHEY, CDR2 SMNVEV (reference sequence). The junction had 7 bases not matched to a gene; V was cut back by 5 bases and J by 4 bases. The CDR3 is 15 residues long. CDR3 loop: CASSPGTGLADTQYF. The DNA of the CDR3 is TGTGCCAGCAGTCCAGGGACAGGGCTGGCAGATACGCAGTATTTT.

This clone has a handful of counts. This chain uses TRBV19 with TRBJ1-2, with D perhaps matching TRBD1 (5 bases). The CDR3 has 9 residues. Germline CDR1 LNHDA, CDR2 SQIVND (reference sequence). V lost 10 bases, J lost 6 bases, and 6 bases lay in between. The CDR3 sequence: CATRDGYTF. CDR3 DNA sequence: TGTGCCACCAGGGATGGCTACACCTTC. Looking up the rest from reference TRBV19 and TRBJ1-2 gives the full variable domain: DGGITQSPKYLFRKEGQNVTLSCEQNLNHDAMYWYRQDPGQGLRLIYYSQIVNDFQKGDIAEGYSVSREKKESFPLTVTSAQKNPTAFYLCATRDGYTFGSGTRLTVV.

The chain employs TRBV7-9 and TRBJ2-2, with 7 bases matching TRBD2. Germline CDR1 and CDR2: SEHNR and FQNEAQ (reference sequence). The CDR3 is 17 amino acids. The V segment lost 5 bases and the J segment 8 bases; nucleotides outside the gene matches: 17. The CDR3 loop reads CASSPLLAGTVAGELFF. In nucleotides, the CDR3 is TGTGCCAGCAGCCCCCTCTTAGCGGGCACGGTCGCTGGGGAGCTGTTTTTT. Full variable domain (rest looked up from reference TRBV7-9 and TRBJ2-2): DTGVSQNPRHKITKRGQNVTFRCDPISEHNRLYWYRQTLGQGPEFLTYFQNEAQLEKSRLLSDRFSAERPKGSFSTLEIQRTEQGDSAMYLCASSPLLAGTVAGELFFGEGSRLTVL.

The chain couples TRBV4-1 to TRBJ1-1, with D perhaps matching TRBD1 (5 bases). V was pared by 1 base and J by 5 bases, with 14 bases between. The germline V gene has CDR1 MGHRA and CDR2 YSYEKL. This CDR3 spans 15 amino acids. CDR3 sequence: CASSQGSGGWTEAFF. DNA for the CDR3: TGCGCCAGCAGCCAAGGAAGCGGGGGGTGGACTGAAGCTTTCTTT.

This chain connects TRBV14 to TRBJ1-1, with 11 bases that match TRBD1. Germline lookup yields CDR1 SGHDN and CDR2 FVKESK. The length of the CDR3 is 15 residues. With V trimmed by 4 bases and J by 7 bases, 8 bases remained unmatched. DNA of the CDR3: TGTGCCAGCAGCCCCTGGCGGGACAGGGGGATTGAAGCTTTCTTT. As protein: CASSPWRDRGIEAFF.

V gene TRBV29-1 combines with J gene TRBJ2-7, with D possibly being TRBD2 (7 bases). With 6 bases removed from V and 7 bases from J, the gap between germline ends came to 13 bases. Germline V gives CDR1 SQVTM, CDR2 ANQGSEA. The CDR3 loop spans 11 amino acids. CDR3 in DNA: TGCAGCGTGGCGGGGGCTGGGGAGCAGTACTTC. Translating gives CSVAGAGEQYF.

The V call is TRBV28, the J call TRBJ2-1, with 8 bases lining up with TRBD2. Losses at the gene ends were 11 bases for V and 10 bases for J; bases not matched to a gene: 10. This CDR3 is built from 12 residues. Germline values: CDR1 MDHEN, CDR2 SYDVKM. CDR3 DNA: TGTGCCGCCACGGGGGGGCCGGGAGAGCAGTTCTTC. This encodes CAATGGPGEQFF. The variable domain in full, with the rest retrieved from reference TRBV28 and TRBJ2-1, is DVKVTQSSRYLVKRTGEKVFLECVQDMDHENMFWYRQDPGLGLRLIYFSYDVKMKEKGDIPEGYSVSREKKERFSLILESASTNQTSMYLCAATGGPGEQFFGPGTRLTVL.

The chain recombines TRBV9 with TRBJ1-4, with TRBD1 as a possible D gene (5 bases). The CDR3 is made up of 16 amino acids. Germline CDR1 SGDLS, CDR2 YYNGEE. The germline V and J ends were trimmed by 0 bases and 7 bases, with 16 bases remaining between them. The CDR3 DNA follows: TGTGCCAGCAGCGTAGGTCCCCAGGGTGTCGGTGAAAAACTGTTTTTT. Its translation is CASSVGPQGVGEKLFF.

This chain connects TRBV9 to TRBJ1-6; D gene unclear. This CDR3 has 17 amino acids. CDR1 is SGDLS, CDR2 YYNGEE, per germline. Deletions cut 4 bases from V and 0 bases from J, with 14 bases between. CDR3 residues: CASSLEIRSSYNSPLHF. CDR3 DNA: TGTGCCAGCAGCCTCGAGATAAGGAGCTCCTATAATTCACCCCTCCACTTT.

The rearrangement links TRBV6-5 to TRBJ2-1; 14 nucleotides agree with TRBD2. V shed 2 bases, J shed 5 bases, and the junction held 2 bases outside the gene matches. Germline CDR1 and CDR2: MNHEY and SVGAGI. The CDR3 is made up of 16 amino acids. The CDR3 DNA is TGTGCCAGCAGTTACCGGGGACTAGCGGGAGACAATGAGCAGTTCTTC. This codes for CASSYRGLAGDNEQFF.

The chain uses TRBV16 and TRBJ2-3, with a possible D match to TRBD1 (5 bases). V was clipped by 5 bases and J by 4 bases, with 16 bases between them. The CDR3 extends over 15 amino acids. Per germline, CDR1 KGHSY and CDR2 FQNENV. The chain's CDR3 is CASSSPGQGADTQYF. The CDR3 DNA is TGTGCCAGCAGCTCCCCGGGTCAGGGCGCAGATACGCAGTATTTT. Filled out from reference TRBV16 and TRBJ2-3, the complete variable domain reads GEEVAQTPKHLVRGEGQKAKLYCAPIKGHSYVFWYQQVLKNEFKFLISFQNENVFDETGMPKERFSAKCLPNSPCSLEIQATKLEDSAVYFCASSSPGQGADTQYFGPGTRLTVL.

The genes are TRBV28 and TRBJ2-1, with TRBD2 identical over 8 bases. Germline V gene lookup returns CDR1 MDHEN and CDR2 SYDVKM. V lost 5 bases to trimming and J lost 0 bases; unmatched junction nucleotides: 6. The CDR3 is 16 residues long. The CDR3 sequence: CASSGREGGSYNEQFF. Here the CDR3 DNA reads TGTGCCAGCAGTGGCCGGGAGGGCGGCTCCTACAATGAGCAGTTCTTC.

Only one count was recorded for this clone. The chain employs TRBV5-1 and TRBJ2-7; 10 bases line up with TRBD1. J lost 12 bases, V lost 2 bases, and 5 bases had no gene match. CDR3 length: 12 amino acids. CDR1 SGHRS and CDR2 YFSETQ come from the germline V gene. CDR3 bases: TGCGCCAGCAGCTTTGGGACAGGGGACCGGTACTTC. Protein sequence: CASSFGTGDRYF.

The chain is built from TRBV21-1 and TRBJ2-7; the DNA was not compared with TRBD2, the D call given in the table. TRBV21-1 counts as a pseudogene. CDR3 length: 16 residues. This CDR3 reads CASPRGTSGGSYEQYF. CDR3 DNA sequence: TGTGCCAGCCCACGGGGGACTAGCGGGGGAAGCTACGAGCAGTACTTC.

The genes are TRBV18 and TRBJ2-5; D is possibly TRBD1 (5 bases). The end of the DNA is better explained by TRBJ2-7, so the J call may be wrong. This CDR3 is 13 amino acids long. Germline CDR1 reads KGHSH; CDR2 reads LQKENI. CDR3 coding DNA: TGTGCCAGCTCCCTCGGACAATCCTACGAGCAGTACTTC. Its protein is CASSLGQSYEQYF.

The chain is built from TRBV6-6 and TRBJ1-6, with TRBD1 identical over 7 bases. The CDR3 sequence is 14 residues long. V shed 7 bases and J 4 bases; nucleotides not matched to a gene: 4. CDR1 and CDR2 from the germline V gene are MNHNY and SVGAGI (reference sequence). The CDR3 DNA sequence: TGTGCCAGCAACGGACAGGCATATAATTCACCCCTCCACTTT. It yields the protein CASNGQAYNSPLHF.

The V call is TRBV5-6, the J call TRBJ1-1; weak D call: TRBD1 (5 bases). Germline assignment: CDR1 SGHDT and CDR2 YYEEEE. Between the trimmed V and J ends, which lost 0 bases and 0 bases, there was a span of 6 bases. The CDR3 is 14 residues long. The CDR3 here is CASSLGGVNTEAFF. The CDR3 DNA is TGTGCCAGCAGCTTGGGGGGGGTGAACACTGAAGCTTTCTTT.